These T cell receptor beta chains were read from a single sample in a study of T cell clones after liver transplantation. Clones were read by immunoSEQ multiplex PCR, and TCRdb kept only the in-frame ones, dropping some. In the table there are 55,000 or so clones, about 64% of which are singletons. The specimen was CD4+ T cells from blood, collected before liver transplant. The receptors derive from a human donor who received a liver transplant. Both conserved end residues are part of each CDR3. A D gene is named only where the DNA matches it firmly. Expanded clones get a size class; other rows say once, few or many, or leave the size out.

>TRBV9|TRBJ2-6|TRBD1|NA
CASSPRGDRGTGANVLTF
TGTGCCAGCAGCCCCAGGGGGGACAGGGGTACTGGGGCCAACGTCCTGACTTTC
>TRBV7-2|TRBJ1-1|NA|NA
CASSLGGVNTEAFF
TGTGCCAGCAGCTTAGGGGGAGTCAACACTGAAGCTTTCTTT
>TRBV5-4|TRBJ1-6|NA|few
CASSLEGNRSPLHF
TGTGCCAGCAGCTTGGAAGGGAACAGGTCACCCCTCCACTTT
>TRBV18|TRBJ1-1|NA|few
CASSPSGVTEAFF
TGTGCCAGCTCACCGTCAGGGGTCACTGAAGCTTTCTTT
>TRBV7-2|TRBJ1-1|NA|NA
CASSPGQTMFAFF
TGTGCCAGCAGCCCCGGACAGACCATGTTTGCTTTCTTT
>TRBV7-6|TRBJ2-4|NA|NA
CASSLAPGYGNIQYF
TGTGCCAGCAGCTTGGCTCCGGGGTACGGAAACATTCAGTACTTC
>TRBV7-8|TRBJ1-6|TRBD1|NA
CASSRGQENSPLHF
TGTGCCAGCAGCCGGGGACAGGAGAATTCACCCCTCCACTTT
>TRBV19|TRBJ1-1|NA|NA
CASRTGTLNTEAFF
TGTGCCAGTAGAACCGGGACACTGAACACTGAAGCTTTCTTT
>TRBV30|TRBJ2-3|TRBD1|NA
CAWSVDRGWDTQYF
TGTGCCTGGAGTGTCGACAGGGGATGGGATACGCAGTATTTT
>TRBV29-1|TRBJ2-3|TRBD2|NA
CSVDGLGGTDTQYF
TGCAGCGTTGACGGACTAGGAGGGACAGATACGCAGTATTTT
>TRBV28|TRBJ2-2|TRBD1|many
CASSFNRGPNTGELFF
TGTGCCAGCAGTTTCAACAGGGGTCCGAACACCGGGGAGCTGTTTTTT
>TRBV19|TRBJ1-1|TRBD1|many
CASRPDREWGEAFF
TGTGCCAGTAGGCCAGACAGGGAATGGGGTGAAGCTTTCTTT
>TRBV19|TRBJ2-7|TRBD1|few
CASSSRTGAESYEQYF
TGTGCCAGTAGCTCTCGGACAGGGGCCGAATCCTACGAGCAGTACTTC
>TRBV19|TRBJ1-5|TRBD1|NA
CASSLTGPVSNQPQHF
TGTGCCAGTAGCCTGACAGGGCCGGTAAGCAATCAGCCCCAGCATTTT
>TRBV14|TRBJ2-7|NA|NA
CASSQGGGRYEQYF
TGTGCCAGCAGCCAAGGGGGGGGGCGGTACGAGCAGTACTTC
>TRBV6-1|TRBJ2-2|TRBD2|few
CASSDVSGGPGELFF
TGTGCCAGCAGTGATGTTAGCGGGGGCCCCGGGGAGCTGTTTTTT
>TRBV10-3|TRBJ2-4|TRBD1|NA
CAISAEGTGKNIQYF
TGTGCCATCAGTGCTGAGGGGACAGGGAAAAACATTCAGTACTTC
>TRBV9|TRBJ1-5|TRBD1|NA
CASSTGVFGNQPQHF
TGTGCCAGCAGCACAGGGGTATTCGGCAATCAGCCCCAGCATTTT
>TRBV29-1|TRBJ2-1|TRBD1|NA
CSVGVYRGNEQFF
TGCAGCGTTGGAGTGTACAGGGGGAATGAGCAGTTCTTC
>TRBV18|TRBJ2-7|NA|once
CASSPTEITYEQYF
TGTGCCAGCTCACCGACAGAGATCACCTACGAGCAGTACTTC
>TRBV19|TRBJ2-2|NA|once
CASSILGGTGELFF
TGTGCCAGTAGTATTCTCGGGGGCACCGGGGAGCTGTTTTTT
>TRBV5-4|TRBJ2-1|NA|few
CASSSPVNNEQFF
TGTGCCAGCAGCTCCCCGGTCAACAATGAGCAGTTCTTC
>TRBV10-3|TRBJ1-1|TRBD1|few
CAITRQGIGNTEAFF
TGTGCCATCACGAGACAGGGTATCGGGAACACTGAAGCTTTCTTT
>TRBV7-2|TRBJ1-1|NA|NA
CASSLHRQSNTEAFF
TGTGCCAGCAGCTTACATCGACAGAGCAACACTGAAGCTTTCTTT
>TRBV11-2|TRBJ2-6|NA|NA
CASSLDRSPGANVLTF
TGTGCCAGCAGCTTAGATCGGTCCCCTGGGGCCAACGTCCTGACTTTC
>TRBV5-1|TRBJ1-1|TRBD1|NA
CASSSGTGPRLNTEAFF
TGCGCCAGCAGCTCGGGGACAGGTCCTCGCCTGAACACTGAAGCTTTCTTT
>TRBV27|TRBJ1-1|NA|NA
CASSLSGLTEAFF
TGTGCCAGCAGTTTATCGGGCCTCACTGAAGCTTTCTTT
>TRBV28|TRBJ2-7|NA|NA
CASSLGLPEQYF
TGTGCCAGCAGCCTGGGACTGCCCGAGCAGTACTTC
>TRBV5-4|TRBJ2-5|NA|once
CASSSLVAVGDQYF
TGTGCCAGCAGCTCCCTTGTGGCCGTAGGAGACCAGTACTTC
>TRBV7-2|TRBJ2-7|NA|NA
CASSLNAGPDEQYF
TGTGCCAGCAGCTTAAATGCTGGTCCGGACGAGCAGTACTTC
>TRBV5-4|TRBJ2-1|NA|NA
CASSLRGATDEQFF
TGTGCCAGCAGCCTCAGGGGTGCCACGGATGAGCAGTTCTTC
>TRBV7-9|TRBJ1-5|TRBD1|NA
CASSLEGDRGQPQHF
TGTGCCAGCAGCTTGGAGGGGGACAGGGGTCAGCCCCAGCATTTT
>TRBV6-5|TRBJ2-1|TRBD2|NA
CASSYSQRGGYEQFF
TGTGCCAGCAGTTACTCCCAACGGGGGGGATATGAGCAGTTCTTC
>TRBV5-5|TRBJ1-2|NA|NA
CASSLQGNGGYTF
TGTGCCAGCAGCCTACAGGGAAACGGTGGCTACACCTTC
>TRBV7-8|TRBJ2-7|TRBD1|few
CASSSSRDRFNEQYF
TGTGCCAGCAGCTCCTCCCGGGACAGGTTCAACGAGCAGTACTTC
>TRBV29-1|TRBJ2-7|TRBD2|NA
CSVRGSGGAEQYF
TGCAGCGTGAGGGGTAGCGGGGGGGCCGAGCAGTACTTC
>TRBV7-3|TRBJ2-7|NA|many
CASSFSGGYTYEQYF
TGTGCCAGCAGCTTCTCAGGGGGGTACACCTACGAGCAGTACTTC
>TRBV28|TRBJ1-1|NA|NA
CASTGETEAFF
TGTGCCAGCACGGGTGAAACTGAAGCTTTCTTT
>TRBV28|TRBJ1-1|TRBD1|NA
CASSPSGQGEATEAFF
TGTGCCAGCAGTCCGTCGGGACAGGGTGAAGCCACTGAAGCTTTCTTT
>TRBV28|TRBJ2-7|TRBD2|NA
CASSPVTGGRTYEQYF
TGTGCCAGCAGTCCGGTCACAGGCGGGAGAACCTACGAGCAGTACTTC
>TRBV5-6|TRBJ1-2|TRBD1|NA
CASSLNRGLGQYRYTF
TGTGCCAGCAGCTTAAACAGGGGGCTCGGTCAATACCGCTACACCTTC
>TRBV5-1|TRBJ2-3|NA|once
CASSLAGRTDTQYF
TGCGCCAGCAGCTTGGCAGGCCGCACAGATACGCAGTATTTT
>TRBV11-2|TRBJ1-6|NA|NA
CASSFQPESVSPLHF
TGTGCCAGCAGCTTCCAACCCGAGTCCGTTTCACCCCTCCACTTT
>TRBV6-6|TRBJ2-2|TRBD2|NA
CASSLAGDTGELFF
TGTGCCAGCAGTCTAGCGGGGGACACCGGGGAGCTGTTTTTT
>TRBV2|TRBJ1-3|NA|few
CASVRQDSGNTIYF
TGTGCCAGCGTTCGACAAGACTCTGGAAACACCATATATTTT
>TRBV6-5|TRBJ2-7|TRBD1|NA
CASSRNSGGPYEQYF
TGTGCCAGCAGCCGGAATTCAGGGGGCCCCTACGAGCAGTACTTC
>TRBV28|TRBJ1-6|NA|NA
CASSFRGGYNSPLHF
TGTGCCAGCAGTTTCCGGGGGGGATATAATTCACCCCTCCACTTT
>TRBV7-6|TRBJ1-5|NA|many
CASSYGGVQPQHF
TGTGCCAGCAGTTACGGGGGGGTCCAGCCCCAGCATTTT
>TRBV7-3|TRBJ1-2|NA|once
CASSSKAGGGYTF
TGTGCCAGCAGCTCGAAAGCCGGGGGGGGCTACACCTTC
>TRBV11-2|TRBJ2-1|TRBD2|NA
CASSSLRGLAGGNEQFF
TGTGCCAGCAGCTCCCTCCGGGGACTAGCGGGGGGGAATGAGCAGTTCTTC
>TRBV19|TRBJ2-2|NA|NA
CASSRGIAEGELFF
TGTGCCAGTAGTCGAGGAATAGCGGAGGGGGAGCTGTTTTTT
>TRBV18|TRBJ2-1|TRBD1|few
CASSPPGTGGNEQFF
TGTGCCAGCTCGCCCCCCGGGACAGGAGGCAATGAGCAGTTCTTC
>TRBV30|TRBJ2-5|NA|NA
CAWSVRGGRTQYF
TGTGCCTGGAGTGTACGAGGGGGACGGACCCAGTACTTC
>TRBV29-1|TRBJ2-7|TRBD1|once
CSVTRTGGILDEQYF
TGCAGCGTCACCCGGACAGGGGGTATACTCGACGAGCAGTACTTC
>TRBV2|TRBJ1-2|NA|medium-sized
CASSESRTVYGYTF
TGTGCCAGCAGTGAAAGTCGGACAGTCTATGGCTACACCTTC